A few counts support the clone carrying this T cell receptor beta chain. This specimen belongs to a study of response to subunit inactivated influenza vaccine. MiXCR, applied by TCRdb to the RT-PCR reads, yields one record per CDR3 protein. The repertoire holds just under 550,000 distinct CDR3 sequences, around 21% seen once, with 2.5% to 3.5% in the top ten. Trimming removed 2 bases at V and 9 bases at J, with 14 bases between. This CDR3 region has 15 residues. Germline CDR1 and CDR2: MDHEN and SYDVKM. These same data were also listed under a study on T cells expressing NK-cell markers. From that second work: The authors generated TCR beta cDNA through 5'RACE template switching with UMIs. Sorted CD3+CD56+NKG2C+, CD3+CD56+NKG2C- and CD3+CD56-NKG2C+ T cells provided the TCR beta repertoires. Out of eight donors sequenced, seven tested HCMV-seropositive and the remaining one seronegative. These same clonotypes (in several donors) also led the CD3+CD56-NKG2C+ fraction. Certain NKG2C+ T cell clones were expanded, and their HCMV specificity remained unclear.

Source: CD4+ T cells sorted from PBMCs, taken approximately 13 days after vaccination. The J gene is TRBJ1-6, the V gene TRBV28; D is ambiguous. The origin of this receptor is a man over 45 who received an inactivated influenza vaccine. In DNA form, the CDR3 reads TGTGCCAGCAGTTTAAGCTCCGGGAGGTTTTCACCCCTCCACTTT. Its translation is CASSLSSGRFSPLHF.